The clone carrying this T cell receptor beta chain was seen only once. Its antigen remains unidentified. This sample was included in a study of CD8+CD57+ T cells in acquired aplastic anemia. Study-wide results and caveats: Between the patient and control groups, CD8+ Simpson's diversity did not differ significantly.

The use of genomic DNA as template underpinned the TCR beta VDJ and CDR3 profiling. TCRdb reanalysed the reads using MiXCR and keeps one entry per CDR3 protein. The data show roughly 180,000 distinct CDR3 sequences, around three fifths seen once. This CDR3 has 15 residues. Germline CDR1 reads SEHNR; CDR2 reads FQNEAQ (reference sequence). V lost 10 bases and J 5 bases, leaving 20 bases between the germline ends. The sequence derives from a human donor with severe aplastic anemia or a healthy control (not recorded which). Sequenced input: sorted CD4+, CD8+, or CD8+CD57+ T cells (not recorded which) from PBMCs. The rearrangement joins TRBV7-9 to TRBJ2-2; D may correspond to TRBD1 or TRBD2 (6 bases each). The CDR3 DNA is TGTGCCAAGACGGAGTGGGGGGCGCGGACCGGGGAGCTGTTTTTT. Protein: CAKTEWGARTGELFF.